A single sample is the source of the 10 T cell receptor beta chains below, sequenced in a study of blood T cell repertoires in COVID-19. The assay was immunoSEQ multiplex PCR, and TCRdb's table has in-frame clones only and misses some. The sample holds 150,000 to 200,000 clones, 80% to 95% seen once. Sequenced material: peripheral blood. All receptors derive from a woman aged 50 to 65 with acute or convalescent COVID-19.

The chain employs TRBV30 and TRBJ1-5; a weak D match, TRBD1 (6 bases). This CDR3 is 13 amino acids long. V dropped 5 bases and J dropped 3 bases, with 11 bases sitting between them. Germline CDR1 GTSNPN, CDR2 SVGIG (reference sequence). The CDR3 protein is CAWADRTNQPQHF. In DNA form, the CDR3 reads TGTGCCTGGGCGGACAGAACCAATCAGCCCCAGCATTTT. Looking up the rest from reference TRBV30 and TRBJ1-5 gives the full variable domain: SQTIHQWPATLVQPVGSPLSLECTVEGTSNPNLYWYRQAAGRGLQLLFYSVGIGQISSEVPQNLSASRPQDRQFILSSKKLLLSDSGFYLCAWADRTNQPQHFGDGTRLSIL.

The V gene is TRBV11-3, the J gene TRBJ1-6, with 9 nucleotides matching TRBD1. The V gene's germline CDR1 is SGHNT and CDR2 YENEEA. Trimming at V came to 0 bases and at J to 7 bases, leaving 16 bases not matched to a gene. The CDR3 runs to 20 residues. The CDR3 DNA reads TGTGCCAGCAGCTTAGAGTCGGGACAGGGAGTTCCCTACATGAATTCACCCCTCCACTTT. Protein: CASSLESGQGVPYMNSPLHF.

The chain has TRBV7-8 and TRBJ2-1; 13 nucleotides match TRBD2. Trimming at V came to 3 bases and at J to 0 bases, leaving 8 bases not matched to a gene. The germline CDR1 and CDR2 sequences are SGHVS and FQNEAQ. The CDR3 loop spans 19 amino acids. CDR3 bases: TGTGCCAGCAGCTTGTCGACGGGACTAGCGGGGAACTCCTACAATGAGCAGTTCTTC. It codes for CASSLSTGLAGNSYNEQFF.

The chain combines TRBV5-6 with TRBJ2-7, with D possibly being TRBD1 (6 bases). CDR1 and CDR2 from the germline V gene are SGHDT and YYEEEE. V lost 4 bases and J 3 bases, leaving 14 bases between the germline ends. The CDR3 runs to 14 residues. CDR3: CASSPYGTFYEQYF. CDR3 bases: TGTGCCAGCAGCCCTTACGGGACATTCTACGAGCAGTACTTC.

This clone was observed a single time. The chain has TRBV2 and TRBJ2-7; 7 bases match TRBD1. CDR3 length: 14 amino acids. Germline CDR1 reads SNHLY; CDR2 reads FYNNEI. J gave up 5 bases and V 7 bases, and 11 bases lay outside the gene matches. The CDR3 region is CASTRDSSYDEQYF. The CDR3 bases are TGTGCCAGCACCCGGGACAGCAGTTACGACGAGCAGTACTTC.

The CDR3 DNA sequence: TGTGCCAGCAGCGTAGCTCGGACAGGATCGAATGAGCAGTTCTTC. Its translation is CASSVARTGSNEQFF. The chain uses TRBV9 and TRBJ2-1, with 7 bases that match TRBD1. The CDR3 sequence is 15 residues long. After removal of 0 bases from V and 7 bases from J, the junction contained 7 bases not matched to a gene. CDR1 and CDR2 (germline): SGDLS, YYNGEE. Full variable domain (remainder filled in from reference TRBV9 and TRBJ2-1): DSGVTQTPKHLITATGQRVTLRCSPRSGDLSVYWYQQSLDQGLQFLIQYYNGEERAKGNILERFSAQQFPDLHSELNLSSLELGDSALYFCASSVARTGSNEQFFGPGTRLTVL.

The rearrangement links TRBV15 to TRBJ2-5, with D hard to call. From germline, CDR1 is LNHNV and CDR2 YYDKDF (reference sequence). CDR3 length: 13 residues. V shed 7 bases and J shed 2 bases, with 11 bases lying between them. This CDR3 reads CATKEQVQETQYF. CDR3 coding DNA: TGTGCCACCAAGGAGCAAGTACAAGAGACCCAGTACTTC. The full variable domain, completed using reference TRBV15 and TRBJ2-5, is DAMVIQNPRYQVTQFGKPVTLSCSQTLNHNVMYWYQQKSSQAPKLLFHYYDKDFNNEADTPDNFQSRRPNTSFCFLDIRSPGLGDTAMYLCATKEQVQETQYFGPGTRLLVL.

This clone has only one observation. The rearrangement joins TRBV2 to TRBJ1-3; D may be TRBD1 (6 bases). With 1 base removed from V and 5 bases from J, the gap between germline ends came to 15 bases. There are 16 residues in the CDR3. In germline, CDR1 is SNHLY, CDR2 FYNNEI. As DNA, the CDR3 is TGTGCCAGCAGTGAAGTGGGGGCGCTTGGAAGAAACACCATATATTTT. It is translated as CASSEVGALGRNTIYF.

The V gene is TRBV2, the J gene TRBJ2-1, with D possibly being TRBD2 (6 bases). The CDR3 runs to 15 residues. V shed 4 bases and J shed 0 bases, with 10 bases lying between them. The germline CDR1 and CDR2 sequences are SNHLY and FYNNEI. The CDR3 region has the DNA TGTGCCAGCAGTGTGGACTACCTCTCCTACAATGAGCAGTTCTTC. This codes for CASSVDYLSYNEQFF.

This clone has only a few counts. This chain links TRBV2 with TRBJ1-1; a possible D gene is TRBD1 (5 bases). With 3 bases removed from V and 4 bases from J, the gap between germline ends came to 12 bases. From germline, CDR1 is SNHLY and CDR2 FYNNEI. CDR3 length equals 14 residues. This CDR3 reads CASSDRGGGTEAFF. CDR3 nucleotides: TGTGCCAGCAGTGATCGTGGGGGGGGCACTGAAGCTTTCTTT.